These 28 T cell receptor beta chains originate from one sample sequenced in a study of blood T cells in healthy people across ages (dated by TCRdb to about 2015). The protocol used for the library was 5' RACE. These reads were obtained on an Illumina HiSeq 2500. A second about 7 to 11 cycle PCR used a sample-barcoded 5' primer and a J-beta primer mix. Clones were called with MiXCR by TCRdb after fastp trimmed the public reads at Q25, and only in-frame beta chains were retained. Rows merge per CDR3 protein into single entries with the most common DNA and genes. Counted in this sample were around 750,000 distinct CDR3 sequences; about 48% of them appeared once. Roughly two fifths of the sample goes to the ten largest clones. Material: blood. The receptors stem from a man of 80 years or more in good health.

This clonotype appeared many times. This rearrangement joins TRBV6-5 to TRBJ2-5, with D perhaps TRBD1 (7 bases). Germline V gene data show CDR1 as MNHEY and CDR2 as SVGAGI. V shed 2 bases and J shed 2 bases, with 12 bases lying between them. The CDR3 runs 15 residues. The CDR3 here is CASSYGGTAQETQYF. The CDR3 DNA reads as TGTGCCAGCAGTTACGGCGGGACAGCACAAGAGACCCAGTACTTC.

V is TRBV27 and J is TRBJ2-3; 7 nucleotides match TRBD1. V lost 7 bases, J lost 14 bases, and 21 bases stayed unmatched. The CDR3 contains 15 residues. Germline values: CDR1 MNHEY, CDR2 SMNVEV (reference sequence). The CDR3 sequence: CASKGRDSAIGYAYF. The CDR3 nucleotides are TGTGCCAGCAAGGGCCGGGACAGTGCCATAGGATACGCGTATTTT.

The chain recombines TRBV4-2 with TRBJ2-1; no reliable D call. V gave up 1 base and J gave up 7 bases, with 11 bases separating them. Germline-derived CDR1 and CDR2 are LGHNA and YNFKEQ. CDR3 size: 14 residues. The CDR3 DNA follows: TGTGCCAGCAGCCAAGGCATAGTTACAAATGAGCAGTTCTTC. Protein: CASSQGIVTNEQFF.

The J gene is TRBJ2-5, the V gene TRBV20-1; 8 bases agree with TRBD2. There are 15 residues in the CDR3. Germline CDR1 reads DFQATT; CDR2 reads SNEGSKA (reference sequence). Losses at the gene ends were 5 bases for V and 4 bases for J; bases not matched to a gene: 12. CDR3 sequence (DNA): TGCAGTGCTCCACTAGCGGCGGAGGGAGGAGAGACCCAGTACTTC. This encodes CSAPLAAEGGETQYF.

V gene TRBV7-2 combines with J gene TRBJ2-5, with D perhaps matching TRBD2 (5 bases). The CDR3 covers 14 residues. V was shortened by 5 bases and J by 4 bases, with 14 bases between the two germline ends. Per the germline V gene, CDR1 is SGHTA and CDR2 is FQGNSA. CDR3 protein: CASSARLSRETQYF. The DNA of the CDR3 is TGTGCCAGCAGCGCGAGACTATCACGAGAGACCCAGTACTTC. Filled out from reference TRBV7-2 and TRBJ2-5, the complete variable domain reads GAGVSQSPSNKVTEKGKDVELRCDPISGHTALYWYRQSLGQGLEFLIYFQGNSAPDKSGLPSDRFSAERTGGSVSTLTIQRTQQEDSAVYLCASSARLSRETQYFGPGTRLLVL.

The chain uses TRBV12-3 or TRBV12-4 and TRBJ2-5; 7 nucleotides match TRBD2. V was clipped by 1 base and J by 11 bases; unmatched bases: 13. The CDR3 is 15 residues long. The CDR3 loop reads CASSLVGGLGDEQYF. The CDR3 coding sequence is TGTGCCAGCAGTTTAGTGGGAGGGCTGGGGGATGAGCAGTACTTC.

The rearrangement links TRBV3-1 to TRBJ1-2; D uncertain. V shed 4 bases and J shed 0 bases, with 9 bases lying between them. The CDR3 runs to 14 residues. CDR1 LGHDT and CDR2 YNNKEL come from the germline V gene (reference sequence). The CDR3 loop is CASSLSSTNYGYTF. The CDR3 region has the DNA TGTGCCAGCAGCCTGAGCTCCACTAACTATGGCTACACCTTC.

The chain is built from TRBV5-1 and TRBJ1-5; TRBD1 matches at 7 bases. V shed 0 bases, J shed 4 bases, and the junction held 4 bases outside the gene matches. Germline CDR1 reads SGHRS; CDR2 reads YFSETQ. The CDR3 consists of 15 residues. The CDR3 DNA sequence: TGCGCCAGCAGCTTGGGGGGGACAGCGAATCAGCCCCAGCATTTT. This codes for CASSLGGTANQPQHF.

This clonotype turned up a few times. This chain links TRBV7-2 with TRBJ1-2; maybe TRBD1 (5 bases). CDR3 length: 14 residues. V gave up 5 bases and J gave up 1 base, with 11 bases separating them. Looked up from germline, CDR1 is SGHTA and CDR2 is FQGNSA. The CDR3 loop is CASSEVGVNYGYTF. In DNA form, the CDR3 reads TGTGCCAGCAGCGAGGTGGGGGTTAACTATGGCTACACCTTC.

In this sample, this clonotype turned up a few times. This chain connects TRBV18 to TRBJ2-6, with D tentatively TRBD1 (6 bases). Germline V gene sequence: CDR1 KGHSH, CDR2 LQKENI. V gave up 5 bases and J gave up 2 bases, with 10 bases separating them. The CDR3 covers 15 residues. The CDR3 is CASSTGLAGANVLTF. CDR3 sequence (DNA): TGTGCCAGCTCAACAGGGCTAGCTGGGGCCAACGTCCTGACTTTC.

This chain connects TRBV14 to TRBJ2-1; no firm D call. V was pared by 0 bases and J by 11 bases, with 14 bases between. Germline V gene data show CDR1 as SGHDN and CDR2 as FVKESK. This CDR3 has 14 amino acids. CDR3 DNA sequence: TGTGCCAGCAGCCAAGATCGTCGAGCGAGGCAGCAGTTCTTC. This codes for CASSQDRRARQQFF.

The chain uses TRBV5-6 and TRBJ2-3, with TRBD2 matching over 7 bases. This CDR3 spans 15 amino acids. CDR1 and CDR2 (germline): SGHDT, YYEEEE. Losses at the gene ends were 3 bases for V and 14 bases for J; bases not matched to a gene: 18. CDR3 nucleotide sequence: TGTGCCAGCAGCTCCGAGGGGAGGGGTAACAGATACGCGTATTTT. Residues: CASSSEGRGNRYAYF. Supplemented by reference TRBV5-6 and TRBJ2-3, the full variable domain reads DAGVTQSPTHLIKTRGQQVTLRCSPKSGHDTVSWYQQALGQGPQFIFQYYEEEERQRGNFPDRFSGHQFPNYSSELNVNALLLGDSALYLCASSSEGRGNRYAYFGPGTRLTVL.

This clonotype was seen a handful of times. The genes are TRBV7-6 and TRBJ2-7; D is possibly TRBD1 or TRBD2 (6 bases each). The germline V gene has CDR1 SGHVS and CDR2 FNYEAQ. This CDR3 region has 16 residues. Trimming pared 0 bases from V and 0 bases from J, leaving 12 bases between. The CDR3 sequence is CASSLAGGKGSYEQYF. DNA of the CDR3: TGTGCCAGCAGCTTAGCGGGGGGCAAGGGCTCCTACGAGCAGTACTTC.

This clonotype was counted between two and nine times. The chain couples TRBV20-1 to TRBJ2-1, with 14 bases that match TRBD2. With 5 bases clipped from V and 10 bases from J, the junction kept 10 bases outside the gene matches. In germline, CDR1 is DFQATT, CDR2 SNEGSKA (reference sequence). The CDR3 has 15 residues. CDR3 in DNA: TGCAGTGCTTTCGGGACTAGCGGGGGACAGAAGGAGCAGTTCTTC. It specifies CSAFGTSGGQKEQFF.

This clonotype was seen a handful of times. The chain combines TRBV9 with TRBJ2-5; 8 bases fit TRBD1. V trimming: 4 bases; J trimming: 0 bases; junction bases outside the gene matches: 5. The CDR3 spans 15 residues. Germline CDR1 SGDLS, CDR2 YYNGEE. CDR3 nucleotide sequence: TGTGCCAGCAGCCCCCCGGGACAGGACCAAGAGACCCAGTACTTC. Translated: CASSPPGQDQETQYF.

This chain links TRBV18 with TRBJ1-1; D gene uncertain. Between the trimmed V and J ends, which lost 3 bases and 3 bases, there was a span of 14 bases. The CDR3 spans 15 residues. Germline V gene sequence: CDR1 KGHSH, CDR2 LQKENI. DNA for the CDR3: TGTGCCAGCTCACCGGCCTGGGCGGAGTACACTGAAGCTTTCTTT. Amino acid sequence: CASSPAWAEYTEAFF.

This clonotype was detected a few times. The rearrangement joins TRBV10-3 to TRBJ2-7; the D is unclear. The CDR3 runs to 12 residues. Trimming removed 0 bases at V and 6 bases at J, with 6 bases between. Germline V lookup: CDR1 ENHRY, CDR2 SYGVKD. CDR3 in DNA: TGTGCCATCAGTGAGTCGAGTGGCGAGCAGTACTTC. This encodes CAISESSGEQYF.

This chain links TRBV7-6 with TRBJ2-3; 9 bases agree with TRBD2. From germline, CDR1 is SGHVS and CDR2 FNYEAQ. The CDR3 has 14 residues. CDR3 protein: CSISGLAPTDTQYF. The DNA for the CDR3 is TGTTCCATCTCTGGACTAGCGCCCACAGATACGCAGTATTTT.

This chain links TRBV7-2 with TRBJ2-1; 15 bases agree with TRBD2. V gave up 5 bases and J gave up 5 bases; unmatched junction bases: 7. CDR1 and CDR2 from the germline V gene are SGHTA and FQGNSA. The CDR3 is made up of 17 amino acids. CDR3 DNA: TGTGCCAGCAGCCCTGGGACTAGCGGGAGGCTCCACAATGAGCAGTTCTTC. This translates into CASSPGTSGRLHNEQFF.

The genes are TRBV20-1 and TRBJ2-3, with D perhaps matching TRBD2 (6 bases). CDR3 length: 14 residues. Germline V gene data show CDR1 as DFQATT and CDR2 as SNEGSKA (reference sequence). Trimming took 6 bases from V and 0 from J, leaving 13 bases between them. DNA for the CDR3: TGCAGTGCCCCCAGCGGGCTTAGCACAGATACGCAGTATTTT. This codes for CSAPSGLSTDTQYF.

The V gene is TRBV6-5, the J gene TRBJ2-1; TRBD2 aligns across 10 bases. J lost 10 bases, V lost 7 bases, and 10 bases had no gene match. The CDR3 runs to 14 residues. Germline V lookup: CDR1 MNHEY, CDR2 SVGAGI. CDR3 nucleotide sequence: TGTGCCAGCACCCCCATCCTTAGCGGGAGGGAGCAGTTCTTC. Translated, it gives CASTPILSGREQFF.

The V and J genes are TRBV4-2 and TRBJ2-7, with D perhaps being TRBD1 or TRBD2 (5 bases each). CDR3 length: 15 residues. Germline CDR1 LGHNA, CDR2 YNFKEQ. V shed 4 bases and J shed 5 bases, with 18 bases lying between them. The CDR3, as DNA: TGTGCCAGCAGCCTGAGCCGGGACCGCGACGACGAGCAGTACTTC. Translation: CASSLSRDRDDEQYF.

The chain employs TRBV29-1 and TRBJ2-7, with 7 bases fitting TRBD1. This CDR3 region has 12 residues. After removal of 2 bases from V and 9 bases from J, the junction contained 7 bases not matched to a gene. Germline values: CDR1 SQVTM, CDR2 ANQGSEA. The CDR3 spells CSVEPPTGPQYF. The CDR3 bases are TGCAGCGTTGAACCTCCGACAGGGCCGCAGTACTTC.

The sample holds a few counts of this clonotype. This rearrangement joins TRBV20-1 to TRBJ2-7; 11 bases are shared with TRBD2. The CDR3 is 17 residues long. CDR1 and CDR2 (germline): DFQATT, SNEGSKA (reference sequence). After removal of 5 bases from V and 3 bases from J, the junction contained 15 bases not matched to a gene. CDR3 in amino acids: CSAPTSGAPNWGYEQYF. The CDR3 nucleotides read TGCAGTGCTCCGACTAGCGGGGCCCCTAATTGGGGCTACGAGCAGTACTTC.

This clonotype occurred a few times. The rearrangement joins TRBV29-1 to TRBJ1-1; D remains unclear. V shed 7 bases and J shed 3 bases, with 12 bases lying between them. The CDR3 runs 12 residues. CDR1 and CDR2 from the germline V gene are SQVTM and ANQGSEA. The CDR3 DNA sequence: TGCAGCGCCTACCCGGACGACACTGAAGCTTTCTTT. Amino acids: CSAYPDDTEAFF.

This clonotype is a singleton in its sample. The gene calls are TRBV28 and TRBJ1-5, with D unresolved. V was shortened by 8 bases and J by 7 bases, with 9 bases between the two germline ends. The CDR3 spans 11 residues. Looked up from germline, CDR1 is MDHEN and CDR2 is SYDVKM. CDR3 amino acids: CASGVFQPQHF. DNA of the CDR3: TGTGCCAGCGGTGTGTTCCAGCCCCAGCATTTT. Full variable domain (outside the CDR3, taken from reference TRBV28 and TRBJ1-5): DVKVTQSSRYLVKRTGEKVFLECVQDMDHENMFWYRQDPGLGLRLIYFSYDVKMKEKGDIPEGYSVSREKKERFSLILESASTNQTSMYLCASGVFQPQHFGDGTRLSIL.

The CDR3 DNA follows: TGCAGTGCTACAAACCCGGACAGTGGGGTCTATGGCTACACCTTC. Translated, it gives CSATNPDSGVYGYTF. The chain recombines TRBV20-1 with TRBJ1-2, with D maybe TRBD1 (6 bases). V shed 4 bases and J shed 4 bases, with 19 bases lying between them. The CDR3 is 15 residues long. Germline V CDR1 and CDR2: DFQATT, SNEGSKA (reference sequence).

Of note for this clonotype: At one boundary the junction diverges from the germline segment, which might be a read error. The J gene is TRBJ2-1, the V gene TRBV14, with 8 bases that match TRBD2. There are 17 residues in the CDR3. Germline CDR1 reads SGHDN; CDR2 reads FVKESK. In DNA, the CDR3 is TGTGCCGGCAGCCAAGATTTACTAGCGGTCTCCTACAATGAGCAGTTCTTC. It is translated as CAGSQDLLAVSYNEQFF.